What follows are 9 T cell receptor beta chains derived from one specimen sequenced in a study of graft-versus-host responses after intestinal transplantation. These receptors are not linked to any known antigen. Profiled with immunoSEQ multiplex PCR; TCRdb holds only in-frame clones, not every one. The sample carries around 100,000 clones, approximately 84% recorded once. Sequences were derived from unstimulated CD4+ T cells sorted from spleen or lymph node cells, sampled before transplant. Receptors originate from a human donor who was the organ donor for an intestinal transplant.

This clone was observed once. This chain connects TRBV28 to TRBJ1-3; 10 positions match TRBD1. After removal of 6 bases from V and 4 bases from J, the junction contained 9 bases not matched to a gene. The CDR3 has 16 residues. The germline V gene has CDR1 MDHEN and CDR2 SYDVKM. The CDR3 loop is CASRRPGTGVGNTIYF. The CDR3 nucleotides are TGTGCCAGCAGGCGTCCCGGGACAGGGGTGGGAAACACCATATATTTT. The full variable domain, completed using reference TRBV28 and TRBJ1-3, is DVKVTQSSRYLVKRTGEKVFLECVQDMDHENMFWYRQDPGLGLRLIYFSYDVKMKEKGDIPEGYSVSREKKERFSLILESASTNQTSMYLCASRRPGTGVGNTIYFGEGSWLTVV.

CDR3 loop: CASSSGGRYEQYF. CDR3 DNA sequence: TGTGCCAGCAGTTCCGGGGGGCGGTACGAGCAGTACTTC. The chain has TRBV6-5 and TRBJ2-7, with D perhaps TRBD2 (7 bases). This CDR3 has 13 residues. Trimming removed 4 bases from V and 4 bases from J, with 11 bases in between. Germline CDR1 MNHEY, CDR2 SVGAGI.

CDR3 nucleotides: TGTGCCAGCAGTCGACAGGGCACCTCCTACGAGCAGTACTTC. Translated, it gives CASSRQGTSYEQYF. This chain connects TRBV2 to TRBJ2-7; 7 nucleotides line up with TRBD1. The ends lost 5 bases at V and 0 bases at J; junction bases unmatched: 4. This CDR3 is built from 14 residues. Germline V CDR1 and CDR2: SNHLY, FYNNEI. Based on the CDR3 plus reference TRBV2 and TRBJ2-7, the full variable domain is EPEVTQTPSHQVTQMGQEVILRCVPISNHLYFYWYRQILGQKVEFLVSFYNNEISEKSEIFDDQFSVERPDGSNFTLKIRSTKLEDSAMYFCASSRQGTSYEQYFGPGTRLTVT.

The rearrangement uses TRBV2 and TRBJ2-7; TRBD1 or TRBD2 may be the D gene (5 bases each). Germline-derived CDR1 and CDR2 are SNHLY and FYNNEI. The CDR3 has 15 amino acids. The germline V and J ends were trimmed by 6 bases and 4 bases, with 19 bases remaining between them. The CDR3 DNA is TGTGCCAGCAGGAGGGACGGACCCTCCTATTACGAGCAGTACTTC. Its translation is CASRRDGPSYYEQYF.

The CDR3 spells CASSVEERTIYNEQFF. The CDR3 DNA reads as TGTGCCAGCAGCGTAGAGGAACGTACGATCTACAATGAGCAGTTCTTC. V gene TRBV9 combines with J gene TRBJ2-1; D remains ambiguous. CDR1 and CDR2 from the germline V gene are SGDLS and YYNGEE. V gave up 0 bases and J gave up 3 bases, with 13 bases separating them. CDR3 length: 16 amino acids.

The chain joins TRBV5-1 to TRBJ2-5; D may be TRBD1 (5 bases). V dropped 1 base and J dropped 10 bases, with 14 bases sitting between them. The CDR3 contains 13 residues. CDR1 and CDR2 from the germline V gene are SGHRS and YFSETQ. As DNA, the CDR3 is TGCGCCAGCAGCTTGTTGGCTACCAGGGTCCAGTACTTC. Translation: CASSLLATRVQYF.

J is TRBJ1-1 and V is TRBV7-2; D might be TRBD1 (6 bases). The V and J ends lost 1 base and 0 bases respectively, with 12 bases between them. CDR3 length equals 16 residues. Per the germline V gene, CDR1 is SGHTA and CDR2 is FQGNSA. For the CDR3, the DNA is TGTGCCAGCAGCTTAGGCGGGGACAAACTGAACACTGAAGCTTTCTTT. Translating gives CASSLGGDKLNTEAFF. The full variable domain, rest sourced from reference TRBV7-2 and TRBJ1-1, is GAGVSQSPSNKVTEKGKDVELRCDPISGHTALYWYRQSLGQGLEFLIYFQGNSAPDKSGLPSDRFSAERTGGSVSTLTIQRTQQEDSAVYLCASSLGGDKLNTEAFFGQGTRLTVV.

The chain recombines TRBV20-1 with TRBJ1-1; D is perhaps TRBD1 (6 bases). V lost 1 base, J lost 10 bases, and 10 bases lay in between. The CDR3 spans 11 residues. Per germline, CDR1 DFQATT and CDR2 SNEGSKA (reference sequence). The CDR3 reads CSARGQEGAFF. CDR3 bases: TGCAGTGCTAGAGGACAGGAAGGAGCTTTCTTT.

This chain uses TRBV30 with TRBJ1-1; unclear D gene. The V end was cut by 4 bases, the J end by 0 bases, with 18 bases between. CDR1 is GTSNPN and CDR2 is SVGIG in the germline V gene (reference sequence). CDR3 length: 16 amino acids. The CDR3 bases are TGTGCCTGGACCTCATCGGGGTCGTATATGAACACTGAAGCTTTCTTT. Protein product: CAWTSSGSYMNTEAFF.